The 20 T cell receptor beta chains listed next were all sequenced from one sample in a study of shared clonotypes between healthy human individuals. TCRdb's table, derived via immunoSEQ multiplex PCR, lists solely in-frame clones and lacks some. Here the sample spans approximately 2,300,000 clones, roughly 90% being singletons. Sequencing was done on a sample of naive CD4+ T cells from PBMCs. Documented subset: CD45RA+ positively selected. The receptors shown here come from a man younger than 35 in good health. Some clones in this sample may be carry-over from other donors' samples.

The chain employs TRBV18 and TRBJ2-7; 10 nucleotides match TRBD1. J lost 9 bases, V lost 6 bases, and 14 bases had no gene match. This CDR3 spans 15 amino acids. Germline CDR1 KGHSH, CDR2 LQKENI. The CDR3 loop reads CASSTGTGDLGGQYF. CDR3 coding DNA: TGTGCCAGCTCTACCGGGACAGGGGACCTTGGGGGGCAGTACTTC.

The V gene is TRBV30, the J gene TRBJ1-1, with D unclear. This CDR3 has 13 residues. V lost 0 bases and J lost 3, with 8 bases in between. In germline, CDR1 is GTSNPN, CDR2 SVGIG (reference sequence). CDR3 coding DNA: TGTGCCTGGAGTGTAGGCCCCTACACTGAAGCTTTCTTT. Translating it yields CAWSVGPYTEAFF.

The J gene is TRBJ2-7, the V gene TRBV5-1; D is possibly TRBD1 (6 bases). Per the germline V gene, CDR1 is SGHRS and CDR2 is YFSETQ. V lost 2 bases, J lost 7 bases, and 13 bases lay in between. This CDR3 contains 13 residues. The CDR3 loop is CASSLGQPWEQYF. CDR3 sequence (DNA): TGCGCCAGCAGCTTAGGACAGCCTTGGGAGCAGTACTTC.

The J gene is TRBJ2-1, the V gene TRBV18; D is unresolved. In germline, CDR1 is KGHSH, CDR2 LQKENI. Trimming pared 3 bases from V and 8 bases from J, leaving 11 bases between. The CDR3 runs 13 residues. CDR3 sequence: CASSPITDDEQFF. DNA of the CDR3: TGTGCCAGCTCACCCATTACGGACGATGAGCAGTTCTTC.

This chain joins TRBV19 and TRBJ1-5; the D gene is possibly TRBD1 (5 bases). V was cut by 9 bases and J by 0 bases, with 18 bases left in between. Germline loops: CDR1 LNHDA, CDR2 SQIVND (reference sequence). The CDR3 is 16 residues long. CDR3 in DNA: TGTGCCAGCACTAGTGGGGCGCGGGATAGCAATCAGCCCCAGCATTTT. This encodes CASTSGARDSNQPQHF.

CDR3: CASSDYGGSRRETQYF. CDR3 nucleotide sequence: TGTGCCAGCAGTGACTATGGCGGGAGCCGCCGAGAGACCCAGTACTTC. The rearrangement uses TRBV2 and TRBJ2-5, with TRBD2 matching over 7 bases. Germline CDR1 and CDR2: SNHLY and FYNNEI. The CDR3 totals 16 residues. Trimming cost V 3 bases and J 4 bases; bases outside gene matches: 11.

The chain carries TRBV5-1 and TRBJ2-7; 8 bases are a match to TRBD1. The V segment lost 4 bases and the J segment 4 bases; nucleotides outside the gene matches: 7. The germline gives CDR1 SGHRS, CDR2 YFSETQ. This CDR3 is built from 14 residues. The CDR3 spells CASSHGQGRYEQYF. The CDR3 region has the DNA TGCGCCAGCAGCCACGGACAGGGTCGGTACGAGCAGTACTTC.

The CDR3 DNA reads as TGTGCCAGCAGTCCCCTCTCAGGGGAACAGCCCCAGCATTTT. It translates to CASSPLSGEQPQHF. The chain has TRBV27 and TRBJ1-5, with D possibly TRBD1 on 6 matching bases. This CDR3 comprises 14 residues. The germline V and J ends were trimmed by 5 bases and 7 bases, with 15 bases remaining between them. The germline gives CDR1 MNHEY, CDR2 SMNVEV (reference sequence).

The genes are TRBV7-9 and TRBJ1-2; unclear D gene. Per the germline V gene, CDR1 is SEHNR and CDR2 is FQNEAQ (reference sequence). Trimming shortened V by 1 base and J by 1 base, and 13 bases separated the two germline ends. The CDR3 covers 16 residues. Here the CDR3 reads CASSLGSRSNNYGYTF. Here the CDR3 DNA reads TGTGCCAGCAGCTTAGGATCGCGCAGCAATAACTATGGCTACACCTTC.

The chain is built from TRBV7-9 and TRBJ1-1; tentatively, D is TRBD1 (6 bases). The CDR3 is 12 amino acids. Germline V gene sequence: CDR1 SEHNR, CDR2 FQNEAQ (reference sequence). V was shortened by 10 bases and J by 8 bases, with 17 bases between the two germline ends. The CDR3 loop reads CATGTPRKEAFF. As DNA, the CDR3 is TGTGCCACCGGGACACCGCGTAAGGAAGCTTTCTTT.

The V and J genes are TRBV10-3 and TRBJ2-7, with TRBD2 as a possible D gene (5 bases). The germline gives CDR1 ENHRY, CDR2 SYGVKD. The CDR3 is 13 residues long. V shed 5 bases and J shed 3 bases, with 11 bases lying between them. The CDR3 region has the DNA TGTGCCATCAGTTCAGATCGGGGCTACGAGCAGTACTTC. It yields the protein CAISSDRGYEQYF.

CDR3 sequence (DNA): TGTGCCAGCGTCACTGCCAGTTTGAGGGGGGAGAACACTGAAGCTTTCTTT. This gives the protein CASVTASLRGENTEAFF. The gene calls are TRBV28 and TRBJ1-1, with D maybe TRBD1 (6 bases). Deletions cut 8 bases from V and 1 base from J, with 23 bases between. Germline CDR1 is MDHEN and CDR2 is SYDVKM. The CDR3 consists of 17 residues.

This chain joins TRBV29-1 and TRBJ2-3, with D unresolved. Germline CDR1 is SQVTM and CDR2 is ANQGSEA. The CDR3 consists of 14 residues. Trimming cost V 1 base and J 1 base, with 9 bases left between them. The CDR3 sequence: CSVEAPQGTDTQYF. The DNA for the CDR3 is TGCAGCGTTGAAGCGCCGCAGGGCACAGATACGCAGTATTTT.

The CDR3 loop reads CAIASGSLPGELFF. CDR3 DNA: TGTGCCATAGCTAGCGGGAGCCTCCCCGGGGAGCTGTTTTTT. J is TRBJ2-2 and V is TRBV10-3; 10 bases are a match to TRBD2. With 9 bases clipped from V and 6 bases from J, the junction kept 7 bases outside the gene matches. The germline V gene encodes CDR1 ENHRY and CDR2 SYGVKD. The CDR3 loop spans 14 amino acids.

This chain connects TRBV27 to TRBJ2-7; 9 bases map to TRBD2. The CDR3 loop spans 15 amino acids. CDR1 and CDR2 (germline): MNHEY, SMNVEV (reference sequence). V was pared by 6 bases and J by 1 base, with 7 bases of the junction left unmatched. The CDR3 DNA reads as TGTGCCAGCAGGATGACTAGCGGATATTCCTACGAGCAGTACTTC. Encoded protein: CASRMTSGYSYEQYF.

The rearrangement joins TRBV7-2 to TRBJ2-7; D is perhaps TRBD1 (5 bases). V gave up 1 base and J gave up 3 bases, with 13 bases separating them. Germline V gene sequence: CDR1 SGHTA, CDR2 FQGNSA. The CDR3 spans 15 residues. The CDR3 bases are TGTGCCAGCAGCTTAGACGGCAGGGCCTTCTACGAGCAGTACTTC. It encodes CASSLDGRAFYEQYF.

The CDR3 loop reads CASTRSGTPNQPQHF. CDR3 sequence (DNA): TGTGCCAGCACTAGGTCCGGGACACCAAATCAGCCCCAGCATTTT. The rearrangement uses TRBV2 and TRBJ1-5; a weak D match, TRBD1 (6 bases). V shed 7 bases and J shed 4 bases, with 17 bases lying between them. Per the germline V gene, CDR1 is SNHLY and CDR2 is FYNNEI. CDR3 length equals 15 residues.

This chain links TRBV6-1 with TRBJ2-7, with no clear D. Trimming shortened V by 8 bases and J by 3 bases, and 17 bases separated the two germline ends. Germline V CDR1 and CDR2: MNHNS, SASEGT. The CDR3 consists of 14 residues. In nucleotides, the CDR3 is TGTGCCAGCGTGAAATACTTGCCGAGCTACGAGCAGTACTTC. Translating it yields CASVKYLPSYEQYF.

The rearrangement joins TRBV29-1 to TRBJ2-1; 7 bases are a match to TRBD1. The CDR3 consists of 13 residues. Germline-derived CDR1 and CDR2 are SQVTM and ANQGSEA. The V gene end was trimmed by 0 bases and the J gene end by 12 bases; junction bases not matched to a gene: 8. The CDR3 nucleotides are TGCAGCGTTGAAGACCGGGACAGCCAAGGGCAGTTCTTC. Amino acids: CSVEDRDSQGQFF.

The chain is built from TRBV27 and TRBJ1-2; D is uncertain. CDR3 length equals 13 residues. Germline lookup yields CDR1 MNHEY and CDR2 SMNVEV (reference sequence). V was shortened by 3 bases and J by 3 bases, with 8 bases between the two germline ends. This CDR3 is CASSLNRYYGYTF. The CDR3 coding sequence is TGTGCCAGCAGTTTGAACCGTTACTATGGCTACACCTTC.